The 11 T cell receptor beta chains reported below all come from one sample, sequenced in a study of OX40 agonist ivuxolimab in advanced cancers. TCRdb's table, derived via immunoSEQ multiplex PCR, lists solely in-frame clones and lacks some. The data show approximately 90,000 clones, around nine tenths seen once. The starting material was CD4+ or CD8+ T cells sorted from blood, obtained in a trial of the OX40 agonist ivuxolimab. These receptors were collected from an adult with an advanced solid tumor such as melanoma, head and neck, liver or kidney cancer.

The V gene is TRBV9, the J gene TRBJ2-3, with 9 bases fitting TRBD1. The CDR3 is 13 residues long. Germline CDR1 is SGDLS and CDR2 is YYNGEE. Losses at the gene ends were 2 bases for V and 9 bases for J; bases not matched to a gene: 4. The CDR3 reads CASSVRGQGTQYF. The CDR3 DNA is TGTGCCAGCAGCGTCAGGGGACAGGGAACGCAGTATTTT.

CDR3 DNA: TGTGCCACCAGCAGAGGGGGACAGGGTAGCTATGGCTACACCTTC. This encodes CATSRGGQGSYGYTF. The chain recombines TRBV15 with TRBJ1-2, with TRBD1 matching 9 bases. Germline V gene data show CDR1 as LNHNV and CDR2 as YYDKDF (reference sequence). The V and J ends lost 1 base and 4 bases, in that order; junction bases with no gene match: 4. CDR3 length: 15 amino acids.

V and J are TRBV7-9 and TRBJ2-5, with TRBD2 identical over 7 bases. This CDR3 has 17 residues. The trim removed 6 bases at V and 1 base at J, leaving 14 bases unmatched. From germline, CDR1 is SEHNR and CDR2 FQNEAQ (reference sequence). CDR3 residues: CASSPIPQRGLQETQYF. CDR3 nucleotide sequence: TGTGCCAGCAGTCCCATCCCACAGCGGGGACTCCAAGAGACCCAGTACTTC.

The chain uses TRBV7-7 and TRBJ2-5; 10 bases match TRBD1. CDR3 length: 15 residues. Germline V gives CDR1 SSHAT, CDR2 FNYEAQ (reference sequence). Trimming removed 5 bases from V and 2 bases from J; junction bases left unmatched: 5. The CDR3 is CASSLDRGIQETQYF. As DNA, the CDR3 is TGTGCCAGCAGCCTGGACAGGGGGATTCAAGAGACCCAGTACTTC.

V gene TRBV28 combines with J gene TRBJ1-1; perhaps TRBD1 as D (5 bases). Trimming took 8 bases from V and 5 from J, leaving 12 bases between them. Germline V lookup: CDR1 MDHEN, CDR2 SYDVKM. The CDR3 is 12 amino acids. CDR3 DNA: TGTGCCAGCTCGGCCGGGGGGACTGAAGCTTTCTTT. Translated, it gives CASSAGGTEAFF.

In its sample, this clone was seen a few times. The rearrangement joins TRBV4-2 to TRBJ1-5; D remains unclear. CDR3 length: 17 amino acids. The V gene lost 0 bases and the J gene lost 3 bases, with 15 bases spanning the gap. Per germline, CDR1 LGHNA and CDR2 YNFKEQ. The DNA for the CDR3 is TGTGCCAGCAGCCAAGATAGGGAGGGAACAATCAATCAGCCCCAGCATTTT. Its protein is CASSQDREGTINQPQHF.

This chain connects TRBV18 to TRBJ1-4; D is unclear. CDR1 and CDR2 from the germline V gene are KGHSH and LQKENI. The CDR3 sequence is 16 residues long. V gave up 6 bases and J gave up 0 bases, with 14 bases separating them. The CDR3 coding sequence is TGTGCCAGCTCGCTGAACCCGTTTGCAACTAATGAAAAACTGTTTTTT. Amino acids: CASSLNPFATNEKLFF.

The CDR3 reads CASFSGLAGVETQYF. As DNA, the CDR3 is TGCGCCAGCTTTAGTGGACTAGCGGGAGTGGAGACCCAGTACTTC. The V call is TRBV5-1, the J call TRBJ2-5; TRBD2 matches at 13 bases. The CDR3 spans 15 residues. CDR1 SGHRS and CDR2 YFSETQ come from the germline V gene. V shed 7 bases and J 5 bases; nucleotides not matched to a gene: 8.

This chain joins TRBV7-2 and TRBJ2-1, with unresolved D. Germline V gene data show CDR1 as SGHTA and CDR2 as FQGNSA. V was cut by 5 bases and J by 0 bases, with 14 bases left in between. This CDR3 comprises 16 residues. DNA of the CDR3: TGTGCCAGCAGCCCCTGGACGCTGAGCTCCTACAATGAGCAGTTCTTC. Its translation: CASSPWTLSSYNEQFF.

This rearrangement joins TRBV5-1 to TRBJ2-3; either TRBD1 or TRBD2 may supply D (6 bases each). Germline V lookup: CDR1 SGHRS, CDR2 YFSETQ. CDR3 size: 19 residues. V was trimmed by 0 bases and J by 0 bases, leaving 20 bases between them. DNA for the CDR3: TGCGCCAGCAGCTTGGTGGGGGCGGCTGGCGGGATAAGCACAGATACGCAGTATTTT. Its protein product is CASSLVGAAGGISTDTQYF.

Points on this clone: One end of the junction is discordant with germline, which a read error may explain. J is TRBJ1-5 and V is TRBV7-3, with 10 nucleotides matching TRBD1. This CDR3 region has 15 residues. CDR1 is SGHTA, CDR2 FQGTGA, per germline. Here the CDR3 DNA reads TGTGCCAGCAGCCCCGGGACAGGGGACAGTCAGCCCCAACATTTT. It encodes CASSPGTGDSQPQHF.